This T cell receptor (beta chain) was retrieved from a study of control samples from healthy donors and cancer patients. This CDR3 contains 14 residues. V dropped 4 bases and J dropped 3 bases, with 13 bases sitting between them. Germline V gene data show CDR1 as SGHTA and CDR2 as FQGNSA. The method was immunoSEQ multiplex PCR; TCRdb's version includes in-frame clones alone and lacks a portion of them. The sample holds 100,000 or so clones, 83% seen once. The chain is built from TRBV7-2 and TRBJ2-7; D not certain. The sample consisted of blood. The sequence was obtained from a woman between 45 and 65 years old in good health. CDR3 loop: CASSSPGPLYEQYF. As DNA, the CDR3 is TGTGCCAGCAGCTCGCCCGGGCCCCTCTACGAGCAGTACTTC.